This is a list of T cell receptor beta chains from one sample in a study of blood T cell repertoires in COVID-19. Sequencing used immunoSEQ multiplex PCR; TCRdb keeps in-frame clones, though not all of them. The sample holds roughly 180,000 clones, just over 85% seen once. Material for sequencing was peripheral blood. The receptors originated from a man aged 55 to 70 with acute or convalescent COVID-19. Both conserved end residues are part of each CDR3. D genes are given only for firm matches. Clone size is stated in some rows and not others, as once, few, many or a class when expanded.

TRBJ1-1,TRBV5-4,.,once,CASGRENTEAFF,TGTGCCAGCGGGAGGGAGAACACTGAAGCTTTCTTT
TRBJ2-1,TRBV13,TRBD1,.,CASSLGTARVEQFF,TGTGCCAGCAGCCTCGGGACAGCCCGTGTTGAGCAGTTCTTC
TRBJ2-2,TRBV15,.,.,CATSRRAATGTGELFF,TGTGCCACCAGCAGGAGAGCGGCTACGGGCACCGGGGAGCTGTTTTTT
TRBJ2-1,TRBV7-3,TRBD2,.,CASSTSDYNEQFF,TGTGCCAGCAGTACTAGCGACTACAATGAGCAGTTCTTC
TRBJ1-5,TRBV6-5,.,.,CASRSRARNQPQHF,TGTGCCAGCAGGTCCAGGGCCCGCAATCAGCCCCAGCATTTT
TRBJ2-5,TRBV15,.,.,CATSRETLMETQYF,TGTGCCACCAGCAGAGAAACATTGATGGAGACCCAGTACTTC
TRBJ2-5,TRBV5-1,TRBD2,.,CASSPEGGRAGETQYF,TGCGCCAGCAGCCCCGAGGGCGGGAGGGCCGGAGAGACCCAGTACTTC
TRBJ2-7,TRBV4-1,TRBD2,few,CASSQGGKVAGLSSYEQYF,TGCGCCAGCAGCCAGGGAGGGAAGGTAGCGGGTCTATCGTCCTACGAGCAGTACTTC
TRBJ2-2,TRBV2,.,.,CASAPRLAPNTGELFF,TGTGCCAGCGCCCCCCGGCTAGCCCCGAACACCGGGGAGCTGTTTTTT
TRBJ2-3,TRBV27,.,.,CASSLKTRLLGPGNTDTQYF,TGTGCCAGCAGTTTAAAGACTAGGCTTCTTGGACCGGGGAACACAGATACGCAGTATTTT
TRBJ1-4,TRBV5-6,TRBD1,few,CASSLRQGHSTNEKLFF,TGTGCCAGCAGCTTGCGACAGGGCCACTCAACTAATGAAAAACTGTTTTTT
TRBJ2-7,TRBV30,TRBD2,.,CAWSVAGGAEQYF,TGTGCCTGGAGTGTAGCGGGGGGAGCCGAGCAGTACTTC
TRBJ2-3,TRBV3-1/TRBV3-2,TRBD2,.,CASSPTSGRYTDTQYF,TGTGCCAGCAGCCCCACCAGCGGGAGGTACACAGATACGCAGTATTTT